Listed below are T cell receptor beta chains from one sample, sequenced in a study of metastatic and nonmetastatic thyroid tumors. TCRdb reanalyzed the PCR reads via MiXCR. The sample includes approximately 38,000 clones, around 16% of them seen just once. The source material was blood. The receptors derive from a female donor with papillary thyroid cancer or a benign thyroid nodule (not recorded which). Some clones in this sample may be carry-over from other donors' samples. The CDR3 runs from the conserved cysteine through the conserved F or W. A D gene is named only where the DNA matches it firmly. Only some rows state a clone size, as once, few, many or a class for expanded clones.

>many|NA|TRBV20-1|TRBJ2-7
CSAAGHFAEQYF
TGCAGTGCCGCCGGACATTTCGCCGAGCAGTACTTC
>many|NA|TRBV4-1|TRBJ2-1
CASGNPHSYNEQFF
TGCGCCAGCGGTAATCCCCACTCCTACAATGAGCAGTTCTTC
>NA|TRBD1|TRBV12-3/TRBV12-4|TRBJ2-7
CASTPGTGAYEQYF
TGTGCCAGCACCCCGGGGACAGGGGCCTACGAGCAGTACTTC
>many|TRBD1|TRBV4-2|TRBJ1-5
CASSQESGGGQPQHF
TGTGCCAGCAGCCAAGAGTCAGGGGGCGGTCAGCCCCAGCATTTT
>few|TRBD2|TRBV30|TRBJ2-3
CAWRSSGRSDTQYF
TGTGCCTGGAGATCTAGCGGGAGGTCAGATACGCAGTATTTT
>many|NA|TRBV7-8|TRBJ1-1
CASTSTAGTEAFF
TGTGCCAGCACCTCGACAGCCGGGACTGAAGCTTTCTTT
>NA|TRBD1|TRBV11-2|TRBJ2-2
CASSLDSGGQGTGELFF
TGTGCCAGCAGCTTAGATTCTGGGGGACAGGGAACCGGGGAGCTGTTTTTT
>many|TRBD1|TRBV7-2|TRBJ1-3
CASSYRPTGGPGNTIYF
TGTGCCAGCAGCTACCGACCGACAGGGGGTCCTGGAAACACCATATATTTT
>NA|TRBD1|TRBV14|TRBJ2-7
CAISQGQWWYEQYF
TGTGCCATCAGCCAGGGACAGTGGTGGTACGAGCAGTACTTC
>many|NA|TRBV30|TRBJ1-3
CAWSVLSSGNTIYF
TGTGCCTGGAGTGTACTAAGCTCTGGAAACACCATATATTTT
>many|NA|TRBV5-8|TRBJ2-2
CASSLGTAGELFF
TGTGCCAGCAGCTTAGGGACTGCCGGGGAGCTGTTTTTT
>many|NA|TRBV30|TRBJ2-7
CAWRSGVLYEQYF
TGTGCCTGGAGATCCGGGGTCCTCTACGAGCAGTACTTC
>many|TRBD2|TRBV28|TRBJ2-7
CASSLRLAGVTYEQYF
TGTGCCAGCAGTTTAAGGCTAGCGGGGGTCACCTACGAGCAGTACTTC
>many|NA|TRBV5-6|TRBJ1-5
CASPLAEEDKLHSNQPQHF
TGTGCCAGCCCTCTGGCGGAGGAGGATAAGCTTCATAGCAATCAGCCCCAGCATTTT
>many|TRBD2|TRBV14|TRBJ2-1
CASSPILAGGSRGEQFF
TGTGCCAGCAGCCCAATACTAGCGGGGGGAAGCCGGGGTGAGCAGTTCTTC
>many|NA|TRBV3-1|TRBJ1-3
CASSQGGGNTIYF
TGTGCCAGCAGCCAAGGTGGTGGAAACACCATATATTTT
>many|NA|TRBV7-6|TRBJ1-3
CASSPDRNTIYF
TGTGCCAGCAGCCCCGACCGAAACACCATATATTTT
>many|TRBD1|TRBV28|TRBJ1-1
CASIRQGANTEAFF
TGTGCCAGCATTAGACAGGGGGCGAACACTGAAGCTTTCTTT
>many|NA|TRBV30|TRBJ1-5
CAWDPDGTHNQPQHF
TGTGCCTGGGACCCTGACGGGACGCATAATCAGCCCCAGCATTTT
>many|TRBD2|TRBV19|TRBJ2-2
CASSRGLAVGRITGELFF
TGTGCCAGTAGTAGGGGACTAGCGGTCGGACGGATCACCGGGGAGCTGTTTTTT
>many|TRBD1|TRBV7-8|TRBJ2-7
CASSLGGRTGPYEQYF
TGTGCCAGCAGCTTAGGGGGGCGGACAGGACCCTACGAGCAGTACTTC
>many|TRBD2|TRBV19|TRBJ2-1
CASSYLAGEQFF
TGTGCCAGTAGTTATTTAGCGGGGGAGCAGTTCTTC
>few|NA|TRBV12-3/TRBV12-4|TRBJ1-5
CASLRGGEQPQHF
TGTGCCAGCCTCCGGGGGGGCGAGCAGCCCCAGCATTTT
>few|TRBD1|TRBV6-1|TRBJ1-2
CASDSRGQGAVNYGYTF
TGTGCCAGCGACTCGCGAGGACAGGGGGCTGTGAACTATGGCTACACCTTC
>many|TRBD1|TRBV7-3|TRBJ2-3
CASSPGQGAGTQYF
TGTGCCAGCAGCCCCGGACAGGGGGCTGGTACGCAGTATTTT
>many|NA|TRBV20-1|TRBJ2-7
CSAMGRIAYEQYF
TGCAGTGCTATGGGCAGGATTGCCTACGAGCAGTACTTC
>NA|TRBD2|TRBV28|TRBJ2-4
CASSFRSREGKNIQYF
TGTGCCAGCAGTTTCCGGTCGCGGGAGGGGAAAAACATTCAGTACTTC
>once|TRBD1|TRBV30|TRBJ2-7
CAWSVDGTDLDEQYF
TGTGCCTGGAGTGTAGACGGGACAGATCTAGACGAGCAGTACTTC
>many|TRBD2|TRBV5-1|TRBJ2-2
CASSLSGGGAGTGELFF
TGCGCCAGCAGCTTGTCTGGCGGGGGGGCTGGCACCGGGGAGCTGTTTTTT
>NA|NA|TRBV20-1|TRBJ2-7
CSAETGYHYEQYF
TGCAGTGCTGAAACAGGGTACCACTACGAGCAGTACTTC